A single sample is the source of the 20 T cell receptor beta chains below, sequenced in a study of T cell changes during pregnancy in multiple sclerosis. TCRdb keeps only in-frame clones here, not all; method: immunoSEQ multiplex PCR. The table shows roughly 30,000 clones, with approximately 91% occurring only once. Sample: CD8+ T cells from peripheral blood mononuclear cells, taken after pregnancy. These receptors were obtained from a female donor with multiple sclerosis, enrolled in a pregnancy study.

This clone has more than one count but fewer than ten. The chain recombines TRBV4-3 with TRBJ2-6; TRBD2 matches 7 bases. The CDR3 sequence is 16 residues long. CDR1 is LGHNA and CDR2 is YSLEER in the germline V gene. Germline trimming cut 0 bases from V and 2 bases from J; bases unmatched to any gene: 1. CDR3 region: CASSQDTSAGANVLTF. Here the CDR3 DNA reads TGCGCCAGCAGCCAAGATACTAGCGCTGGGGCCAACGTCCTGACTTTC.

CDR3: CASSQAGPSETQYF. The CDR3 DNA reads TGTGCCAGCAGCCAAGCGGGGCCGTCAGAGACCCAGTACTTC. The genes are TRBV6-5 and TRBJ2-5; TRBD2 matches at 7 bases. This CDR3 contains 14 residues. Germline V CDR1 and CDR2: MNHEY, SVGAGI. Trimming at V came to 6 bases and at J to 4 bases, leaving 8 bases not matched to a gene.

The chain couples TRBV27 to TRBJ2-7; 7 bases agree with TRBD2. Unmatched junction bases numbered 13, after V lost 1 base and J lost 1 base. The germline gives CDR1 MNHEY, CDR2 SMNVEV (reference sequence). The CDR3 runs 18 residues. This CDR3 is CASSLWGREGPRSYEQYF. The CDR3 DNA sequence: TGTGCCAGCAGTTTATGGGGCAGGGAGGGACCCAGATCCTACGAGCAGTACTTC.

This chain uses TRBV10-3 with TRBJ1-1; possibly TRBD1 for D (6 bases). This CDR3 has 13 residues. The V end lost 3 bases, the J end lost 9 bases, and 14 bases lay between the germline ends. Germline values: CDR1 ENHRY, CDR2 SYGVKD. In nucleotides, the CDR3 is TGTGCCATCAGTGAATCGGACAGCTTGAAAGCTTTCTTT. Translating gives CAISESDSLKAFF.

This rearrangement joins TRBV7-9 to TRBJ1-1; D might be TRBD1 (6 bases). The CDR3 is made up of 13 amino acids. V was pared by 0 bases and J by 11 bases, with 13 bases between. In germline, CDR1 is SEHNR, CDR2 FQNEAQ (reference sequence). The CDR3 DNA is TGTGCCAGCAGCTTAGCAGGTTACAGGGAGGCTTTCTTT. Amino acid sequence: CASSLAGYREAFF.

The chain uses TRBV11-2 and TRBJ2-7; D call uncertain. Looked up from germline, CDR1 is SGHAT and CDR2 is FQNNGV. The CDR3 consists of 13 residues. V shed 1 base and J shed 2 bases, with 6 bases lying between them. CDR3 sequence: CASSLGPAYEQYF. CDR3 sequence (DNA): TGTGCCAGCAGCTTAGGTCCCGCCTACGAGCAGTACTTC.

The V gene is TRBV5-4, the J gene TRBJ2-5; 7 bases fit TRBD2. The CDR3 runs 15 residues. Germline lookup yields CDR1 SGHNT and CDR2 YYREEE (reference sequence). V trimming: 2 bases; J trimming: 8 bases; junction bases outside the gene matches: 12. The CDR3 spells CASSFLGGPKETQYF. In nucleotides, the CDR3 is TGTGCCAGCAGCTTTTTGGGAGGGCCGAAGGAAACCCAGTACTTC.

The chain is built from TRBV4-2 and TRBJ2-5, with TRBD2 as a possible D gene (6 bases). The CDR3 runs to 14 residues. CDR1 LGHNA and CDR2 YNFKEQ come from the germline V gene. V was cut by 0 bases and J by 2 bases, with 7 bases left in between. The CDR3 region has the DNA TGTGCCAGCAGCCAAGAAGCGGGTCAAGAGACCCAGTACTTC. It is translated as CASSQEAGQETQYF.

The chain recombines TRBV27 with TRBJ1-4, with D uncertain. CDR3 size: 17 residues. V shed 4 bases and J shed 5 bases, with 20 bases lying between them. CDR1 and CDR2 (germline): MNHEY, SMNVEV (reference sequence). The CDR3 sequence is CASSYSGEGWANEKLFF. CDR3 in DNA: TGTGCCAGCAGTTACTCCGGGGAGGGTTGGGCGAATGAAAAACTGTTTTTT.

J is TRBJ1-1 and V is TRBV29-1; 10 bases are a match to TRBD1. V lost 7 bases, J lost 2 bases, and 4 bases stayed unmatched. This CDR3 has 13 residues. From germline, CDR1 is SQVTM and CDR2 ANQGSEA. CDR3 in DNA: TGCAGCGCCGGGACAGGGGATAACACTGAAGCTTTCTTT. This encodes CSAGTGDNTEAFF.

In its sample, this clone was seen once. The CDR3 DNA is TGTGCCAGCAGCTCAGATTCCAGGGGCCCAGAAGCTTTCTTT. It yields the protein CASSSDSRGPEAFF. The J gene is TRBJ1-1, the V gene TRBV5-4; D is perhaps TRBD1 (6 bases). This CDR3 is built from 14 residues. Germline V CDR1 and CDR2: SGHNT, YYREEE (reference sequence). The V end was cut by 3 bases, the J end by 8 bases, with 17 bases between.

The CDR3 DNA is TGTGCCAGCAGCTTAGGGACAGGGGGCACCTACGAGCAGTACTTC. Translating it yields CASSLGTGGTYEQYF. The chain couples TRBV13 to TRBJ2-7; 10 nucleotides match TRBD1. The CDR3 extends over 15 amino acids. With 0 bases clipped from V and 2 bases from J, the junction kept 1 base outside the gene matches. The germline CDR1 and CDR2 sequences are PRHDT and FYEKMQ (reference sequence).

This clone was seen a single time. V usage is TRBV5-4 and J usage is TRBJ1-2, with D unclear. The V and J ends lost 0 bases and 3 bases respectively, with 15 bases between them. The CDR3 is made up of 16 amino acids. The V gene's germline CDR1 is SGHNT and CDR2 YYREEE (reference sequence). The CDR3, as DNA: TGTGCCAGCAGCTTGGATACGGTGTTGTACCACTATGGCTACACCTTC. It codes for CASSLDTVLYHYGYTF.

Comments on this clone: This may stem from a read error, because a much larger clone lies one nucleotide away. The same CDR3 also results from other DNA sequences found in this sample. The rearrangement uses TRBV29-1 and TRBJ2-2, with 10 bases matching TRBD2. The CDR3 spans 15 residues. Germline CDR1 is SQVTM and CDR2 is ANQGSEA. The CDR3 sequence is CSVLAGEFGTGELFF. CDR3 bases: TGTAGCGTCCTAGCGGGAGAGTTTGGGACCGGGGAGCTGTTTTTT.

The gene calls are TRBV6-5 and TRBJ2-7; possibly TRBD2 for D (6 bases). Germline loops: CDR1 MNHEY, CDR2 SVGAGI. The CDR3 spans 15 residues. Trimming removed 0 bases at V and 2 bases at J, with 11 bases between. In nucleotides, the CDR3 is TGTGCCAGCAGTTACTCGCGGGACGGAACCTACGAGCAGTACTTC. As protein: CASSYSRDGTYEQYF.

CDR3 nucleotide sequence: TGTGCCAGCAGGACCCTAGCGGGAGCCTACGAGCAGTACTTC. As protein: CASRTLAGAYEQYF. The J gene is TRBJ2-7, the V gene TRBV2; 10 bases map to TRBD2. In germline, CDR1 is SNHLY, CDR2 FYNNEI. The J segment lost 2 bases and the V segment lost 6 bases, leaving 4 bases of the junction unmatched. CDR3 length: 14 residues.

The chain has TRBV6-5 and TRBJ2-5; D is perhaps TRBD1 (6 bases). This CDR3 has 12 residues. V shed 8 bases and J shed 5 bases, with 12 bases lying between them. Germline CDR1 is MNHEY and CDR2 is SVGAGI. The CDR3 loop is CASSTGFETQYF. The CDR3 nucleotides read TGTGCCAGCTCTACAGGGTTCGAGACCCAGTACTTC.

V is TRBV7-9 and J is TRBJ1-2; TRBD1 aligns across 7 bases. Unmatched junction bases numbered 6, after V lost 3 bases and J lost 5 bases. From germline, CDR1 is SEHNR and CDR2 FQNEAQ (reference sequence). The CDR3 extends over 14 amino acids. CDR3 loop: CASSLAGTAYGYTF. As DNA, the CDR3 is TGTGCCAGCAGCTTGGCCGGGACAGCATATGGCTACACCTTC.

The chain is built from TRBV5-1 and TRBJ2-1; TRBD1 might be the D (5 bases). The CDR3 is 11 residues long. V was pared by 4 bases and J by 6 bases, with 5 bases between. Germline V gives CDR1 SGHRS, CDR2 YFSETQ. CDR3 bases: TGCGCCAGCAGCAGGGGCAATGAGCAGTTCTTC. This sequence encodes CASSRGNEQFF.

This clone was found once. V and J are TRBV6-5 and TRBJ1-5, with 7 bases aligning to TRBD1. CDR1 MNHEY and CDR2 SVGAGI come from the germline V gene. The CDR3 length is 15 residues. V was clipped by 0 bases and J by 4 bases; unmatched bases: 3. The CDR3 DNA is TGTGCCAGCAGTTACTCTGAACAGGGGAATCAGCCCCAGCATTTT. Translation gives CASSYSEQGNQPQHF.